The entry that follows covers one T cell receptor beta chain sequence. Trimming took 5 bases from V and 1 from J, leaving 15 bases between them. CDR1 and CDR2 (germline): SGHVS, FQNEAQ. This CDR3 has 16 residues. One entry per CDR3 protein, called by TCRdb with MiXCR from the 5' RACE reads. The sample has hundreds of thousands of distinct CDR3 sequences, around 4% seen once. The record originates from a study of T cells after yellow fever vaccination. Sequenced material: PBMCs, taken on the day of the yellow fever booster vaccination. This clonotype was obtained from a man younger than 35 who received the YFV17D yellow fever vaccine. This chain uses TRBV7-8 with TRBJ2-1; D gene unclear. The CDR3, as DNA: TGTGCCAGCAGCCCCACCACCTCTCGGTCCTACAATGAGCAGTTCTTC. Translation: CASSPTTSRSYNEQFF.